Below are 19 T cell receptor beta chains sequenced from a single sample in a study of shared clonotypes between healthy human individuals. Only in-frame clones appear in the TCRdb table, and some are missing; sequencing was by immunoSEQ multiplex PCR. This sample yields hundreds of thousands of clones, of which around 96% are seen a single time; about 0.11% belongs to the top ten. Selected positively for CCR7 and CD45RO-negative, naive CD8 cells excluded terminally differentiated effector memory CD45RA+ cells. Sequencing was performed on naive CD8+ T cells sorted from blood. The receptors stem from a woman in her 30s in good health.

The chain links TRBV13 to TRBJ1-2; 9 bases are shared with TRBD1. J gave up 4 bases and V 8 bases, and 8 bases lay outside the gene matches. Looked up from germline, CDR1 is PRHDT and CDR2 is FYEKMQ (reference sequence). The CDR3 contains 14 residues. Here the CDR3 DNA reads TGTGCCAGCGGCACCGGGACAGGGACCTATGGCTACACCTTC. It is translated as CASGTGTGTYGYTF.

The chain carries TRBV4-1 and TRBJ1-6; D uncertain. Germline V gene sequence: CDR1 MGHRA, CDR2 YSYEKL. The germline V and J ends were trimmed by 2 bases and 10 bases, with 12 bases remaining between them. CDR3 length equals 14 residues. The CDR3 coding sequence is TGCGCCAGCAGCCAACACGGGATGGGGTCACCCCTCCACTTT. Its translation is CASSQHGMGSPLHF.

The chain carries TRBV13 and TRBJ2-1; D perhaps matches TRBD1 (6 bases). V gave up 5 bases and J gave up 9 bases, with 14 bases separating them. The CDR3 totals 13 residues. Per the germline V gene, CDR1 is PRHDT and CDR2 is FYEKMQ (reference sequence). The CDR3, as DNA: TGTGCCAGCAGCCCAGGGGCCTTCGGTGAGCAGTTCTTC. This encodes CASSPGAFGEQFF.

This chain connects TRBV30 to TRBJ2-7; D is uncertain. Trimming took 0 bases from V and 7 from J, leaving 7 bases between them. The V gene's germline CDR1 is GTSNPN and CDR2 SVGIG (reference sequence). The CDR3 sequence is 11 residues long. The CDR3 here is CAWSVDGEQYF. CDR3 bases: TGTGCCTGGAGTGTAGATGGGGAGCAGTACTTC.

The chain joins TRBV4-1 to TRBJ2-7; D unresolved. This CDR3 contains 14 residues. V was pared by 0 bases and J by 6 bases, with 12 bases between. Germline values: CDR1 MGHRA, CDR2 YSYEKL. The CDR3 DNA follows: TGCGCCAGCAGCCAAGATTTAAGACATCCCGAGCAGTACTTC. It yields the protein CASSQDLRHPEQYF.

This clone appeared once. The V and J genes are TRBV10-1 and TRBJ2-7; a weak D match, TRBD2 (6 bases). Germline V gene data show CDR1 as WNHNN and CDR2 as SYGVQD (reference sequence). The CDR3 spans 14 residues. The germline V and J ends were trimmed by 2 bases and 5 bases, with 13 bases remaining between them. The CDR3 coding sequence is TGCGCCAGCAGTGAGGGGGGGAGTGTCAACGAGCAGTACTTC. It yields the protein CASSEGGSVNEQYF.

CDR3 nucleotides: TGTGCCACCAAAGCCGGGACGGCACCCTACGAGCAGTACTTC. Translation gives CATKAGTAPYEQYF. V is TRBV2 and J is TRBJ2-7, with D tentatively TRBD1 or TRBD2 (5 bases each). CDR1 SNHLY and CDR2 FYNNEI come from the germline V gene. Trimming left V 10 bases short and J 2 bases short, with 18 bases between. The CDR3 has 14 amino acids.

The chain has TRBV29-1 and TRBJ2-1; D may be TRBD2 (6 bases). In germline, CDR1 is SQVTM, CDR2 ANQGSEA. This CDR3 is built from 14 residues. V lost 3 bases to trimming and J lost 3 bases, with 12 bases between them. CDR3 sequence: CSVDLGEDYNEQFF. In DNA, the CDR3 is TGCAGCGTTGATCTGGGGGAGGACTACAATGAGCAGTTCTTC.

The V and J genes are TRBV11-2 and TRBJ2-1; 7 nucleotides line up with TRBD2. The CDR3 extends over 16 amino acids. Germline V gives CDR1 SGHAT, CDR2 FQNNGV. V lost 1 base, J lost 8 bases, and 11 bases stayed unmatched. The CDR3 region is CASSLVGRPSTDEQFF. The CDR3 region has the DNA TGTGCCAGCAGCTTAGTCGGGAGGCCATCGACGGATGAGCAGTTCTTC.

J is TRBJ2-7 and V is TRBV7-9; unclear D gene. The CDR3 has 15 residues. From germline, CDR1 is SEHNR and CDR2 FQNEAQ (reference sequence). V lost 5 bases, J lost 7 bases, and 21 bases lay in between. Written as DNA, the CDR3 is TGTGCCAGCAGCCCCTCCGGCAGTGCCGTGGGAGAGCAGTACTTC. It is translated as CASSPSGSAVGEQYF. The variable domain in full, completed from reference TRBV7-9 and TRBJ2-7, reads DTGVSQNPRHKITKRGQNVTFRCDPISEHNRLYWYRQTLGQGPEFLTYFQNEAQLEKSRLLSDRFSAERPKGSFSTLEIQRTEQGDSAMYLCASSPSGSAVGEQYFGPGTRLTVT.

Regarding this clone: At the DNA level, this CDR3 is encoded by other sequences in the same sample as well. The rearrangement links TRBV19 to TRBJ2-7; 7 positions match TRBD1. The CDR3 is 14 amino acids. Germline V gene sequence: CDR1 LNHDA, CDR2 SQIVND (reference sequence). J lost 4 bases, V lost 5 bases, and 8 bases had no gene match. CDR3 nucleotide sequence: TGTGCCAGTAGTTCCCGGGACAGAGCTTACGAGCAGTACTTC. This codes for CASSSRDRAYEQYF. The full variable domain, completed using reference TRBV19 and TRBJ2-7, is DGGITQSPKYLFRKEGQNVTLSCEQNLNHDAMYWYRQDPGQGLRLIYYSQIVNDFQKGDIAEGYSVSREKKESFPLTVTSAQKNPTAFYLCASSSRDRAYEQYFGPGTRLTVT.

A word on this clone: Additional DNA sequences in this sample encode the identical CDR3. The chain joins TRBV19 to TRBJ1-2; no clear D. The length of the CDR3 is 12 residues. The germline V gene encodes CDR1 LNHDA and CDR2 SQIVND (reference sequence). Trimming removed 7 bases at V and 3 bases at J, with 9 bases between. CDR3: CASTGLDYGYTF. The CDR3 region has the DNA TGTGCCAGTACTGGGCTAGACTATGGCTACACCTTC.

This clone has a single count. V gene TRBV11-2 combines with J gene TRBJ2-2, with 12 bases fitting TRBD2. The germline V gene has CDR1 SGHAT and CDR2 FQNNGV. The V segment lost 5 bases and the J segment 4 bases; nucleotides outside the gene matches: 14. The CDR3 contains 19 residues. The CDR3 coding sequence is TGTGCCAGCAGCACCCACCCCCGACTAGCGGGGGCGGGCACCGGGGAGCTGTTTTTT. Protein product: CASSTHPRLAGAGTGELFF.

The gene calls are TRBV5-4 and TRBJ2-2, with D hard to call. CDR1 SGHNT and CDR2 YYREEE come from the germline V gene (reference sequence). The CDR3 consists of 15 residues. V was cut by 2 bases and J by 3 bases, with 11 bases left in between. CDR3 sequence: CASSLFSLDTGELFF. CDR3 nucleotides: TGTGCCAGCAGCTTATTTAGTTTGGACACCGGGGAGCTGTTTTTT.

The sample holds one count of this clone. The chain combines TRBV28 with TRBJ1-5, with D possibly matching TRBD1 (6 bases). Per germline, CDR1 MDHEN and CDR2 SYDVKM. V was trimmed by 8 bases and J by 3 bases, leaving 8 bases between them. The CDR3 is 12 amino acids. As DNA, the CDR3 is TGTGCCAGCGGGGACACCAATCAGCCCCAGCATTTT. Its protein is CASGDTNQPQHF.

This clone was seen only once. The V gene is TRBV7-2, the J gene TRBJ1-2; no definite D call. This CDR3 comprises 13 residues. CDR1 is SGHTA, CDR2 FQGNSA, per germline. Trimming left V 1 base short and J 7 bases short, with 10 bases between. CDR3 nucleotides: TGTGCCAGCAGCTTAGGGCAGTCCGCTGGCTACACCTTC. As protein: CASSLGQSAGYTF.

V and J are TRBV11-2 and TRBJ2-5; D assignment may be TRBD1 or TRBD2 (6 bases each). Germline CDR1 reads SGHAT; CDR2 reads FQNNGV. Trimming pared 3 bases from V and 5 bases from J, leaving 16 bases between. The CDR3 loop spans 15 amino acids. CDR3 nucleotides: TGTGCCAGCAGCTTCCTTGGGGGGCAAAGGGAGACCCAGTACTTC. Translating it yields CASSFLGGQRETQYF.

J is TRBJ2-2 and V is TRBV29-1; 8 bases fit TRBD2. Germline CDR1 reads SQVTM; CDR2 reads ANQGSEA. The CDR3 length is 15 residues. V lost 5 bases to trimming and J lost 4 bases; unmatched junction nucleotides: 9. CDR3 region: CSVTTAGGGTGELFF. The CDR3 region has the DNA TGCAGCGTTACCACCGCGGGAGGAGGCACCGGGGAGCTGTTTTTT.

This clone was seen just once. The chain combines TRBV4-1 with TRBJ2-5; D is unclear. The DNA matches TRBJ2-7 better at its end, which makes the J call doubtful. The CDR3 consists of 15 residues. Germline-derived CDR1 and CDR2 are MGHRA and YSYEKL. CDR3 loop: CASSQVIRQTYEQYF. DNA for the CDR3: TGCGCCAGCAGCCAAGTAATTAGGCAAACCTACGAGCAGTACTTC.